The 21 T cell receptor beta chains reported below all come from one sample, sequenced in a study of T cells in Graves' hyperthyroidism and ophthalmopathy. TCR beta CDR3 regions were amplified from RNA. Using the HTBI primer set, a first-round RT-PCR was run on the TCR CDR3. TCRdb itself ran the multiplex PCR reads through MiXCR, one entry per CDR3 protein. The top ten hold approximately 18% of the sample, which has about 530,000 distinct CDR3 sequences, roughly 18% seen once. Sequenced material: blood. Receptors originate from a woman under 30 with Graves' ophthalmopathy.

Ten or more counts support this clonotype. This chain joins TRBV6-1 and TRBJ1-1, with 10 bases matching TRBD1. Germline V gene data show CDR1 as MNHNS and CDR2 as SASEGT. V lost 4 bases to trimming and J lost 8 bases; unmatched junction nucleotides: 10. This CDR3 spans 15 amino acids. CDR3: CASSVGTGAAVEAFF. The DNA of the CDR3 is TGTGCCAGCAGTGTGGGGACAGGGGCCGCCGTGGAAGCTTTCTTT.

This clonotype was seen at least ten times. The chain carries TRBV11-2 and TRBJ2-1; a weak D match, TRBD2 (5 bases). Per germline, CDR1 SGHAT and CDR2 FQNNGV. Trimming removed 1 base at V and 4 bases at J, with 8 bases between. The CDR3 is made up of 14 amino acids. CDR3 sequence reads: CASSLGREYNEQFF. The CDR3 bases are TGTGCCAGCAGCTTAGGACGGGAATACAATGAGCAGTTCTTC.

The gene calls are TRBV28 and TRBJ2-5; 8 bases map to TRBD2. CDR1 is MDHEN, CDR2 SYDVKM, per germline. The V gene end was trimmed by 4 bases and the J gene end by 5 bases; junction bases not matched to a gene: 21. The CDR3 is made up of 19 amino acids. Written as DNA, the CDR3 is TGTGCCAGCAGTTCAGGGACCCAGGAAGTCAGCGGGAGATTCGAGACCCAGTACTTC. This sequence encodes CASSSGTQEVSGRFETQYF.

The rearrangement links TRBV7-3 to TRBJ2-2; D may be TRBD2 (6 bases). With 1 base removed from V and 6 bases from J, the gap between germline ends came to 12 bases. The germline V gene has CDR1 SGHTA and CDR2 FQGTGA. The CDR3 consists of 15 residues. Here the CDR3 DNA reads TGTGCCAGCAGCTTAATGCAGGCGGGACCCGGGGAGCTGTTTTTT. Its protein product is CASSLMQAGPGELFF.

In this sample, this clonotype turned up many times. This chain's CDR3 is CASSLDRALNEQFF. The CDR3 DNA reads as TGTGCCAGCAGTTTAGACAGGGCGCTGAATGAGCAGTTCTTC. This chain connects TRBV27 to TRBJ2-1, with 7 bases aligning to TRBD1. Germline CDR1 is MNHEY and CDR2 is SMNVEV (reference sequence). The CDR3 loop spans 14 amino acids. The trim removed 2 bases at V and 7 bases at J, leaving 5 bases unmatched.

This clonotype was recorded many times. CDR3: CASSQPGTREVEQYF. CDR3 bases: TGTGCCAGCAGTCAACCCGGGACTAGAGAGGTCGAGCAGTACTTC. This chain connects TRBV7-9 to TRBJ2-7; 8 bases are shared with TRBD2. The CDR3 has 15 residues. Germline lookup yields CDR1 SEHNR and CDR2 FQNEAQ (reference sequence). Trimming removed 6 bases from V and 6 bases from J; junction bases left unmatched: 13.

Many counts were recorded for this clonotype. The V and J genes are TRBV27 and TRBJ2-7; D call uncertain. The V end lost 0 bases, the J end lost 0 bases, and 6 bases lay between the germline ends. The CDR3 is 14 amino acids. Looked up from germline, CDR1 is MNHEY and CDR2 is SMNVEV (reference sequence). CDR3 sequence (DNA): TGTGCCAGCAGTTTATCGGCAGACTCCTACGAGCAGTACTTC. It yields the protein CASSLSADSYEQYF.

This clonotype was detected only a few times. V usage is TRBV5-6 and J usage is TRBJ2-1; TRBD2 agrees at 10 bases. Trimming at V came to 3 bases and at J to 5 bases, leaving 5 bases not matched to a gene. Looked up from germline, CDR1 is SGHDT and CDR2 is YYEEEE. This CDR3 region has 15 residues. CDR3 residues: CASSSGLANDNEQFF. CDR3 DNA sequence: TGTGCCAGCAGCTCGGGACTAGCGAACGACAATGAGCAGTTCTTC. The full variable domain, its missing parts supplied by reference TRBV5-6 and TRBJ2-1, is DAGVTQSPTHLIKTRGQQVTLRCSPKSGHDTVSWYQQALGQGPQFIFQYYEEEERQRGNFPDRFSGHQFPNYSSELNVNALLLGDSALYLCASSSGLANDNEQFFGPGTRLTVL.

This clonotype was recorded many times. The V and J genes are TRBV6-1 and TRBJ2-1; 10 nucleotides line up with TRBD2. Trimming took 6 bases from V and 2 from J; bases not matched to a gene: 4. The CDR3 consists of 15 residues. Germline V CDR1 and CDR2: MNHNS, SASEGT. CDR3: CASSPSGGTYNEQFF. CDR3 coding DNA: TGTGCCAGCAGCCCTAGCGGGGGCACCTACAATGAGCAGTTCTTC.

The chain uses TRBV6-1 and TRBJ1-2, with a weak D call TRBD1 (6 bases). Germline V gene sequence: CDR1 MNHNS, CDR2 SASEGT. V lost 3 bases and J 4 bases, leaving 12 bases between the germline ends. The length of the CDR3 is 14 residues. The CDR3 nucleotides are TGTGCCAGCAGTGAGGGGGCTATGGGCTATGGCTACACCTTC. Translated: CASSEGAMGYGYTF.

This clonotype has ten or more counts. The chain is built from TRBV3-1 and TRBJ1-1, with no clear D. The V end lost 3 bases, the J end lost 2 bases, and 10 bases lay between the germline ends. CDR1 is LGHDT, CDR2 YNNKEL, per germline (reference sequence). CDR3 length: 14 amino acids. CDR3 residues: CASSHPFGNTEAFF. CDR3 in DNA: TGTGCCAGCAGCCACCCGTTTGGCAACACTGAAGCTTTCTTT.

Many counts were recorded for this clonotype. The chain employs TRBV30 and TRBJ1-1; D is ambiguous. Between the trimmed V and J ends, which lost 3 bases and 4 bases, there was a span of 15 bases. This CDR3 has 14 amino acids. Germline V lookup: CDR1 GTSNPN, CDR2 SVGIG (reference sequence). The CDR3 DNA is TGTGCCTGGAGCGGGGAGACCAAGAGCACTGAAGCTTTCTTT. Protein product: CAWSGETKSTEAFF.

The chain is built from TRBV20-1 and TRBJ2-1, with 8 positions matching TRBD2. The germline CDR1 and CDR2 sequences are DFQATT and SNEGSKA (reference sequence). V lost 2 bases, J lost 0 bases, and 9 bases stayed unmatched. There are 17 residues in the CDR3. CDR3 bases: TGCAGTGCTAGAAGGGGACTAGTCCTGAGCTCCTACAATGAGCAGTTCTTC. This encodes CSARRGLVLSSYNEQFF.

This clonotype was observed a few times. The V gene is TRBV7-6, the J gene TRBJ2-5, with unresolved D. Trimming shortened V by 6 bases and J by 2 bases, and 22 bases separated the two germline ends. The CDR3 loop spans 17 amino acids. The germline V gene encodes CDR1 SGHVS and CDR2 FNYEAQ. The chain's CDR3 is CASSRLWNGLIQETQYF. In nucleotides, the CDR3 is TGTGCCAGCAGTCGTCTCTGGAACGGGCTGATACAAGAGACCCAGTACTTC.

This clonotype was seen more than once but under ten times. The chain combines TRBV14 with TRBJ2-7, with D perhaps TRBD1 (5 bases). Trimming stripped 0 bases from V and 6 bases from J, with 24 bases between. CDR1 SGHDN and CDR2 FVKESK come from the germline V gene. CDR3 size: 18 residues. As DNA, the CDR3 is TGTGCCAGCAGCCAAGATTGGGCGGACATCTTACCTACGTTCGAGCAGTACTTC. This sequence encodes CASSQDWADILPTFEQYF.

This clonotype was counted ten times or more. This chain joins TRBV28 and TRBJ1-2; tentatively, D is TRBD1 (6 bases). The V gene lost 6 bases and the J gene lost 0 bases, with 11 bases spanning the gap. There are 14 residues in the CDR3. Germline values: CDR1 MDHEN, CDR2 SYDVKM. The CDR3 DNA follows: TGTGCCAGCAGGCCACAGGGAGCTAACTATGGCTACACCTTC. It specifies CASRPQGANYGYTF.

This clonotype was counted ten times or more. The chain couples TRBV29-1 to TRBJ2-7, with TRBD2 identical over 8 bases. Germline CDR1 and CDR2: SQVTM and ANQGSEA. The CDR3 has 13 residues. The ends lost 3 bases at V and 4 bases at J; junction bases unmatched: 5. The DNA for the CDR3 is TGCAGCGTTGACTTGGCGGGAGGTTACGAGCAGTACTTC. Translated: CSVDLAGGYEQYF.

This clonotype has a count of ten or more. The chain is built from TRBV30 and TRBJ2-1; tentative D call: TRBD1 (6 bases). The CDR3 is made up of 13 amino acids. Per germline, CDR1 GTSNPN and CDR2 SVGIG (reference sequence). V gave up 3 bases and J gave up 8 bases, with 14 bases separating them. CDR3 amino acids: CAWRGAVSDEQFF. The CDR3 DNA reads TGTGCCTGGAGGGGGGCTGTAAGTGATGAGCAGTTCTTC.

This clonotype was recorded a few times. The rearrangement uses TRBV4-1 and TRBJ2-2; D might be TRBD2 (5 bases). The CDR3 runs to 16 residues. Trimming removed 4 bases at V and 4 bases at J, with 16 bases between. Germline CDR1 is MGHRA and CDR2 is YSYEKL. The CDR3 is CASSRMGRLSTGELFF. CDR3 in DNA: TGCGCCAGCAGCCGTATGGGGAGACTGAGCACCGGGGAGCTGTTTTTT.

The chain joins TRBV5-1 to TRBJ2-5; weak D call: TRBD2 (7 bases). V dropped 6 bases and J dropped 3 bases, with 18 bases sitting between them. Per the germline V gene, CDR1 is SGHRS and CDR2 is YFSETQ. The CDR3 has 15 amino acids. CDR3 bases: TGCGCCAGCACCAGGGGCGGGGGTGGAAAAGAGACCCAGTACTTC. Protein sequence: CASTRGGGGKETQYF.

This CDR3 reads CASSRQAESGYTF. The CDR3 DNA reads as TGTGCCAGTAGTCGACAGGCTGAGAGTGGCTACACCTTC. This sequence joins TRBV19 and TRBJ1-2, with D tentatively TRBD1 (6 bases). CDR1 LNHDA and CDR2 SQIVND come from the germline V gene (reference sequence). CDR3 size: 13 residues. V lost 5 bases and J 7 bases, leaving 14 bases between the germline ends.